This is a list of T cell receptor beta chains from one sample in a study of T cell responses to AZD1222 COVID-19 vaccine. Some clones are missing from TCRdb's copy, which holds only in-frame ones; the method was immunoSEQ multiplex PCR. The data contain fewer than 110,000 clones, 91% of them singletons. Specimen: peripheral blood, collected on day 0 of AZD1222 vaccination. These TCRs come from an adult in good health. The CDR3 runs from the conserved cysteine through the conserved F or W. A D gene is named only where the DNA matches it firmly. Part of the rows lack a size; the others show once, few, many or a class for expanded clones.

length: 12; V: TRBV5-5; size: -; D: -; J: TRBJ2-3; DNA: TGTGCCAGCAGCTCGAGGGTGGATACGCAGTATTTT; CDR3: CASSSRVDTQYF
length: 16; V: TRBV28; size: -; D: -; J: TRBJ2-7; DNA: TGTGCCAGCAGTTTAGGAAATCGTGGACTACACTACGAGCAGTACTTC; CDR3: CASSLGNRGLHYEQYF
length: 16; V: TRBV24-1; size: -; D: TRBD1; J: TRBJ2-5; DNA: TGTGCCACCAGTGATTTGCAGGGGACAGGGCGAGAGACCCAGTACTTC; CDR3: CATSDLQGTGRETQYF
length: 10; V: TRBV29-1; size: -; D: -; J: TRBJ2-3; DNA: TGCAGCGTTCTCTCAGATACGCAGTATTTT; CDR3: CSVLSDTQYF
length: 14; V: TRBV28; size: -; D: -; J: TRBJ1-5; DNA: TGTGCCAGCAGTTGGACGCAAGGAAATCAGCCCCAGCATTTT; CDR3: CASSWTQGNQPQHF
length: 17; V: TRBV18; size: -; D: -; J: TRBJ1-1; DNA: TGTGCCAGCTCACCACTACCGTCTTGGGGGATGAACACTGAAGCTTTCTTT; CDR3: CASSPLPSWGMNTEAFF
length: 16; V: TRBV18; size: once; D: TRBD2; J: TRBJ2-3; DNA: TGTGCCAGCTCTCTCTGGACTAGCGGGTCTGCAGATACGCAGTATTTT; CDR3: CASSLWTSGSADTQYF
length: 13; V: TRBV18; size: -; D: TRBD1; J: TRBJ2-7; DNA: TGTGCCAGCTCATCCAGACAGGGCCCGGAGCAGTACTTC; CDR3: CASSSRQGPEQYF
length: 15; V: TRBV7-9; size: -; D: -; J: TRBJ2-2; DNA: TGTGCCAGCAGCTTCCGCCCTAGCGTAACCGGGGAGCTGTTTTTT; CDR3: CASSFRPSVTGELFF
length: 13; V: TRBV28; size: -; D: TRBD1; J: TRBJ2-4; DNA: TGTGCCAGCAGTAGTGGACAGGGTCGCATTCAGTACTTC; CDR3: CASSSGQGRIQYF
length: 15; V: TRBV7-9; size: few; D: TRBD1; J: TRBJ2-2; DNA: TGTGCCAGCACCCATACAGGGGCTGGGACCGGGGAGCTGTTTTTT; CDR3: CASTHTGAGTGELFF
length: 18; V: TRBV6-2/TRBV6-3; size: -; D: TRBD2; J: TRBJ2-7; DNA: TGTGCCAGCAGTTACTCTAGGACTAGCGGGAGACTGTCCTACGAGCAGTACTTC; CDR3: CASSYSRTSGRLSYEQYF
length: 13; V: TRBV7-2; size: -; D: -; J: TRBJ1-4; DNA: TGTGCCAGCAGCTCCGACGCGGGATTTGGGCTGTTTTTT; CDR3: CASSSDAGFGLFF
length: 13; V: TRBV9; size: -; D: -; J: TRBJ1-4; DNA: TGTGCCAGCAGCCGGGACACAAATGAAAAACTGTTTTTT; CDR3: CASSRDTNEKLFF
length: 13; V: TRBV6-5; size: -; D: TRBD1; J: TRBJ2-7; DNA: TGTGCCAGCAGTTACAGGGGGCTCAACGAGCAGTACTTC; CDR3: CASSYRGLNEQYF
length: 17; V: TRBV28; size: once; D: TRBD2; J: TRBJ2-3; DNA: TGTGCCAGCAGTTTAGCGGGTGGGGCGGGAGTTGAAGATACGCAGTATTTT; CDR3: CASSLAGGAGVEDTQYF
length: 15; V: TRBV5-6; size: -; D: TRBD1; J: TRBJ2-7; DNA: TGTGCCAGCAGCGCAGGACAGGGATACTCCTACGAGCAGTACTTC; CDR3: CASSAGQGYSYEQYF
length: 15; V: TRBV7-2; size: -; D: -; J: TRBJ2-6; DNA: TGTGCCAGCAGCTTGGGGGGCTCTGGGGCCAACGTCCTGACTTTC; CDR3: CASSLGGSGANVLTF
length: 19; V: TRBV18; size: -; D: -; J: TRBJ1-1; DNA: TGTGCCAGCTCACCCCGATCATTTGATACCTTAAGAGGGAACACTGAAGCTTTCTTT; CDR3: CASSPRSFDTLRGNTEAFF
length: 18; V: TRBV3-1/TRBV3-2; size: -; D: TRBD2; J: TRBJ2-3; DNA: TGTGCCAGCAGCCAAATCGGGGGTACTAGCGGGAGCACAGATACGCAGTATTTT; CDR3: CASSQIGGTSGSTDTQYF
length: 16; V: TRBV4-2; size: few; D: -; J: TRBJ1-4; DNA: TGTGCCAGCAGCCAAGGGGGAGGGGGGACATATGAAAAACTGTTTTTT; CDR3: CASSQGGGGTYEKLFF
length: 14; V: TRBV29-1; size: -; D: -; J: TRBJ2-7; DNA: TGCAGCGTTGAGTTGGGGTTGGAGTCCTACGAGCAGTACTTC; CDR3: CSVELGLESYEQYF
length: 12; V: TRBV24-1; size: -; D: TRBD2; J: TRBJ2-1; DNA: TGTGCCACCAGTGATTTAGGGACTAGGGAGTTCTTC; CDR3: CATSDLGTREFF
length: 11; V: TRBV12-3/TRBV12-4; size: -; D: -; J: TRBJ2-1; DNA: TGTGCCAGCAGTTTAAGGACTCAGCAGTTCTTC; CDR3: CASSLRTQQFF
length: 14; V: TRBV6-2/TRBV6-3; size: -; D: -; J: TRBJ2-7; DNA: TGTGCCAGCAGTTACTCGACAAACACCTACGAGCAGTACTTC; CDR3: CASSYSTNTYEQYF